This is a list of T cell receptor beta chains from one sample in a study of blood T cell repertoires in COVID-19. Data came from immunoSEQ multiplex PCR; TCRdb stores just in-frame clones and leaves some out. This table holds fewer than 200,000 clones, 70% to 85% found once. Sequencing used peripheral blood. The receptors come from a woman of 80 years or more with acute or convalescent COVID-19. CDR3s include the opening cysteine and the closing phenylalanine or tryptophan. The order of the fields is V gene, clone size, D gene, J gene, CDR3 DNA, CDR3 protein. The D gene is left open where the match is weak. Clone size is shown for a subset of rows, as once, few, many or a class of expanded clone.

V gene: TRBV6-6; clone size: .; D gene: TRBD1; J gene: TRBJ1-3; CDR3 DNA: TGTGCCAGCAGCAGGGGGAGAGATAGAAACACCATATATTTT; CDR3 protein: CASSRGRDRNTIYF
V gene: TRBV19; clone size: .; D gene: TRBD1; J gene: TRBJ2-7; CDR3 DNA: TGTGCCAGTAGTATATCGTACACCGGGACAGGGAGCGAGCAGTACTTC; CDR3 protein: CASSISYTGTGSEQYF
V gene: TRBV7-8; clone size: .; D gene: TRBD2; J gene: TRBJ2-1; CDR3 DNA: TGTGCCAGCAGCTTAGGGACTAGCGAATACTACAATGAGCAGTTCTTC; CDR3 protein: CASSLGTSEYYNEQFF
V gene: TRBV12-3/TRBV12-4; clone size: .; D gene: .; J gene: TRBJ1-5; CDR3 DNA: TGTGCCAGCAGTTTGTACAGGAATCAGCCCCAGCATTTT; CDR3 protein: CASSLYRNQPQHF
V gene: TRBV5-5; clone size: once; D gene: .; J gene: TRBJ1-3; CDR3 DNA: TGTGCCAGCAGCTCCTTGTCCCCTGGAAACACCATATATTTT; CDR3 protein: CASSSLSPGNTIYF
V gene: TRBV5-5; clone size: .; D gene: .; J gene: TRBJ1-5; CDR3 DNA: TGTGCCAGCAGCTTGGGTCCGGGGAATAGCAATCAGCCCCAGCATTTT; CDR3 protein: CASSLGPGNSNQPQHF
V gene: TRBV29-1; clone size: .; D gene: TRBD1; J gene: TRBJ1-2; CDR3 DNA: TGCAGCGCCGTTCTGGGACAGGGCACAGTCTATGGCTACACCTTC; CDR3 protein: CSAVLGQGTVYGYTF
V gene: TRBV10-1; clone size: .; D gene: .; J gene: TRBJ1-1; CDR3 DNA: TGCGCCAGCAGGGCAGGGGCCCTGAACACTGAAGCTTTCTTT; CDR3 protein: CASRAGALNTEAFF
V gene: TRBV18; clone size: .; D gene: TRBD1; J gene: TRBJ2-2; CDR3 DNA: TGTGCCAGCTCACCTTACCGGGACAGCACTATCACCGGGGAGCTGTTTTTT; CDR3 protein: CASSPYRDSTITGELFF
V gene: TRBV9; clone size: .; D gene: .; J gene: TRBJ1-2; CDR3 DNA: TGTGCCAGCAGCGTAGCTTCAGGGTATAACTATGGCTACACCTTC; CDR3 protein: CASSVASGYNYGYTF
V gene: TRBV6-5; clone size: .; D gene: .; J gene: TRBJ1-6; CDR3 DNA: TGTGCCAGCAGTCCCACCTGGACGGGAAATTCACCCCTCCACTTT; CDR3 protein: CASSPTWTGNSPLHF
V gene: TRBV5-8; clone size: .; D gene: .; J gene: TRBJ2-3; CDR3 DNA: TGTGCCAGCAGCTGGAGGGGCGCCTTGGTGGCGCAGTATTTT; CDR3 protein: CASSWRGALVAQYF
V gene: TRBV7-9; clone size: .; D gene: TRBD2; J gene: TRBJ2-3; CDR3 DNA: TGTGCCAGCAGCTCGGGGAGGGCGGGGCCTGACACAGATACGCAGTATTTT; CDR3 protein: CASSSGRAGPDTDTQYF
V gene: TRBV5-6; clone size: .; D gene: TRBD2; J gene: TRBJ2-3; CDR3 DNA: TGTGCCAGCAGCTTGCTCGGGGAGACTAGCGGGACTTCAGATACGCAGTATTTT; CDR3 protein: CASSLLGETSGTSDTQYF
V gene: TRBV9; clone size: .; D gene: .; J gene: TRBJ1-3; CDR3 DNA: TGTGCCAGCAGCCCCGGGAGGTCTGGAAACACCATATATTTT; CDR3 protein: CASSPGRSGNTIYF
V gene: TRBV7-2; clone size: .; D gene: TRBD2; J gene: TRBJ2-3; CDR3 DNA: TGTGCCAGCAGCTTACCACTAGCGGGAGGCGGGAGCACAGATACGCAGTATTTT; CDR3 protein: CASSLPLAGGGSTDTQYF
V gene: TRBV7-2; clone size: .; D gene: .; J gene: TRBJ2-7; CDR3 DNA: TGTGCCAGCAGCTCACAGGGCTACGAGCAGTACTTC; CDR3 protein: CASSSQGYEQYF
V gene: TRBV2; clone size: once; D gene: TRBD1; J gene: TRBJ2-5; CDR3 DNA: TGTGCCAGCAGCACGGACAGGGGACACCAGTACTTC; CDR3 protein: CASSTDRGHQYF
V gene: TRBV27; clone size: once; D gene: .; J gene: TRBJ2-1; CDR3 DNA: TGTGCCAGCAGTTTAATCCAGGGATCAATATACAATGAGCAGTTCTTC; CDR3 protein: CASSLIQGSIYNEQFF
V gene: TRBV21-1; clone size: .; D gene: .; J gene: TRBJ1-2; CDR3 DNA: TGTGCCAGCAGCAAAAAGGGGACGGACAGGTTCTATGGCTACACCTTC; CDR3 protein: CASSKKGTDRFYGYTF
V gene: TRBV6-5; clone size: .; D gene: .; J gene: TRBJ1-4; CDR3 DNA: TGTGCCAGCACTAGAAGTCCCGCAACTAATGAAAAACTGTTTTTT; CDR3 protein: CASTRSPATNEKLFF
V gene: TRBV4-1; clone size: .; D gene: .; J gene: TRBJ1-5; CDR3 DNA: TGCGCCAGCAGCCCCAATCGGGGTGGTCAGCCCCAGCATTTT; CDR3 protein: CASSPNRGGQPQHF